Each of the 14 T cell receptor beta chains below was sequenced from the same sample in a study of cytomegalovirus exposure and HLA in healthy donors. Sequencing used immunoSEQ multiplex PCR; TCRdb keeps in-frame clones, though not all of them. The table records some 130,000 clones, 86% of them present only once. Sequencing used PBMCs. Source of these receptors: a man aged 18 to 29 in good health and CMV-seronegative.

The V gene is TRBV19, the J gene TRBJ1-3, with 7 bases aligning to TRBD1. Trimming removed 5 bases from V and 0 bases from J; junction bases left unmatched: 7. Germline CDR1 is LNHDA and CDR2 is SQIVND (reference sequence). This CDR3 has 16 residues. The CDR3 loop is CASSADRARSGNTIYF. The CDR3 DNA is TGTGCCAGTAGTGCCGACAGGGCTCGCTCTGGAAACACCATATATTTT. The full variable domain, rest sourced from reference TRBV19 and TRBJ1-3, is DGGITQSPKYLFRKEGQNVTLSCEQNLNHDAMYWYRQDPGQGLRLIYYSQIVNDFQKGDIAEGYSVSREKKESFPLTVTSAQKNPTAFYLCASSADRARSGNTIYFGEGSWLTVV.

The chain has TRBV19 and TRBJ1-1; 10 nucleotides line up with TRBD1. The V gene's germline CDR1 is LNHDA and CDR2 SQIVND (reference sequence). This CDR3 is built from 15 residues. V shed 3 bases, J shed 6 bases, and the junction held 7 bases outside the gene matches. The CDR3 is CASSISMGQGSEAFF. The DNA of the CDR3 is TGTGCCAGTAGTATCTCGATGGGACAGGGGTCTGAAGCTTTCTTT.

This clone was detected once. V is TRBV7-7 and J is TRBJ2-1; D possibly corresponds to TRBD2 (6 bases). The CDR3 contains 15 residues. V shed 5 bases and J shed 0 bases, with 11 bases lying between them. Germline CDR1 and CDR2: SSHAT and FNYEAQ (reference sequence). Here the CDR3 reads CASSPGLTSYNEQFF. The CDR3 bases are TGTGCCAGCAGCCCCGGACTAACCTCCTACAATGAGCAGTTCTTC.

This sequence joins TRBV7-9 and TRBJ2-7, with 11 positions matching TRBD2. The germline CDR1 and CDR2 sequences are SEHNR and FQNEAQ (reference sequence). The CDR3 runs 15 residues. V trimming: 6 bases; J trimming: 0 bases; junction bases outside the gene matches: 4. Here the CDR3 DNA reads TGTGCCAGCAGACAGGGGACTAGCGGCTCCTACGAGCAGTACTTC. It translates to CASRQGTSGSYEQYF.

This chain's CDR3 is CASRLGQWGVDEQYF. CDR3 DNA sequence: TGTGCCAGCAGGCTAGGACAGTGGGGAGTCGACGAGCAGTACTTC. V is TRBV27 and J is TRBJ2-7, with D perhaps TRBD1 (6 bases). The V gene lost 6 bases and the J gene lost 5 bases, with 20 bases spanning the gap. Germline CDR1 reads MNHEY; CDR2 reads SMNVEV (reference sequence). This CDR3 contains 15 residues.

The genes are TRBV27 and TRBJ2-7; possibly TRBD2 for D (6 bases). Trimming took off 3 bases at V and 2 bases at J, with 14 bases between the two ends. This CDR3 contains 15 residues. The germline gives CDR1 MNHEY, CDR2 SMNVEV (reference sequence). DNA for the CDR3: TGTGCCAGCAGTTTGGTGCTAGCGTCTACCTACGAGCAGTACTTC. Encoded protein: CASSLVLASTYEQYF.

Concerning this clone itself: The junction departs from germline at one end; a sequencing error may be responsible. This chain joins TRBV6-6 and TRBJ1-1, with 9 nucleotides matching TRBD1. Germline V gene data show CDR1 as MNHNY and CDR2 as SVGAGI (reference sequence). CDR3 length: 16 amino acids. The DNA for the CDR3 is TGTGCCAGCAGTAACTCAGGACAGGGGCTAGCCACTGAAGCTTTCTTT. This codes for CASSNSGQGLATEAFF.

This clone came up a few times. The chain is built from TRBV20-1 and TRBJ1-2; D might be TRBD1 (6 bases). Looked up from germline, CDR1 is DFQATT and CDR2 is SNEGSKA (reference sequence). CDR3 length: 11 residues. Deletions cut 3 bases from V and 8 bases from J, with 10 bases between. CDR3 nucleotide sequence: TGCAGTGCTAGGAGGGGGAAGGGCTACACCTTC. Translated: CSARRGKGYTF.

This clone appeared a few times. The chain joins TRBV11-3 to TRBJ2-1, with 9 bases fitting TRBD2. The V and J ends lost 1 base and 4 bases, in that order; junction bases with no gene match: 8. CDR3 length: 17 amino acids. Germline CDR1 reads SGHNT; CDR2 reads YENEEA. The CDR3: CASSLGTSAGEYNEQFF. In DNA form, the CDR3 reads TGTGCCAGCAGCTTAGGGACTAGCGCGGGGGAGTACAATGAGCAGTTCTTC.

The chain has TRBV25-1 and TRBJ2-3; the D gene is possibly TRBD2 (6 bases). V gave up 4 bases and J gave up 6 bases, with 26 bases separating them. Germline V gene lookup returns CDR1 MGHDK and CDR2 SYGVNS. The CDR3 consists of 18 residues. The CDR3 is CASSGVNPGLGERDTQYF. CDR3 bases: TGTGCCAGCAGTGGCGTCAATCCGGGACTGGGGGAGAGGGATACGCAGTATTTT.

The chain couples TRBV27 to TRBJ2-2; D may be TRBD2 (5 bases). CDR1 is MNHEY and CDR2 is SMNVEV in the germline V gene (reference sequence). The CDR3 is 16 residues long. Trimming removed 7 bases at V and 4 bases at J, with 19 bases between. CDR3 loop: CASTTSFGVGTGELFF. The CDR3 DNA reads TGTGCCAGCACCACATCGTTCGGGGTCGGCACCGGGGAGCTGTTTTTT.

The genes are TRBV25-1 and TRBJ1-1; 7 nucleotides agree with TRBD1. Trimming at V came to 2 bases and at J to 4 bases, leaving 10 bases not matched to a gene. CDR1 and CDR2 from the germline V gene are MGHDK and SYGVNS. The CDR3 runs to 16 residues. The CDR3 region has the DNA TGTGCCAGCAGTGAAGCCTACAGGGGAAGTGGCACTGAAGCTTTCTTT. Encoded protein: CASSEAYRGSGTEAFF.

This chain uses TRBV6-5 with TRBJ1-2; D is undetermined. The CDR3 length is 14 residues. Per germline, CDR1 MNHEY and CDR2 SVGAGI. V was pared by 0 bases and J by 3 bases, with 8 bases between. CDR3 sequence reads: CASSYSGHHYGYTF. The DNA of the CDR3 is TGTGCCAGCAGTTACTCTGGGCACCACTATGGCTACACCTTC.

This chain uses TRBV28 with TRBJ2-1, with TRBD1 matching 9 bases. J lost 7 bases, V lost 4 bases, and 2 bases had no gene match. Germline lookup yields CDR1 MDHEN and CDR2 SYDVKM. The CDR3 is made up of 13 amino acids. The CDR3 region has the DNA TGTGCCAGCAGTTCGGGACAGGGAAATGAGCAGTTCTTC. Translating gives CASSSGQGNEQFF. Full variable domain (outside the CDR3, taken from reference TRBV28 and TRBJ2-1): DVKVTQSSRYLVKRTGEKVFLECVQDMDHENMFWYRQDPGLGLRLIYFSYDVKMKEKGDIPEGYSVSREKKERFSLILESASTNQTSMYLCASSSGQGNEQFFGPGTRLTVL.